This TCR beta chain emerged from a study of blood T cell repertoires in COVID-19. Background on the study: Researchers got acute and convalescent COVID-19 samples from the United States, Italy and Spain. PBMCs, B-cell-depleted T cells, or T cells were the source of the cDNA or gDNA that made up the material.

V lost 5 bases, J lost 3 bases, and 26 bases lay in between. CDR1 and CDR2 (germline): SGHTS, YDEGEE. The CDR3 loop spans 18 amino acids. In the source study's methods: Estimation of nucleated cell counts was performed using reference gene primer amplification. The assay was immunoSEQ multiplex PCR, and TCRdb's table has in-frame clones only and misses some. The DNA gave D and trimming, while V, J and clone size come from that table. The sample yields about 170,000 clones, roughly four fifths seen once. The sequence was collected from a woman of 80 years or more with acute or convalescent COVID-19. Specimen: peripheral blood. This rearrangement joins TRBV5-8 to TRBJ1-2; D not resolved. The CDR3 reads CASRRGEGRVALYYGYTF. CDR3 in DNA: TGTGCCAGCAGGCGTGGGGAGGGCCGCGTAGCTCTCTACTATGGCTACACCTTC.